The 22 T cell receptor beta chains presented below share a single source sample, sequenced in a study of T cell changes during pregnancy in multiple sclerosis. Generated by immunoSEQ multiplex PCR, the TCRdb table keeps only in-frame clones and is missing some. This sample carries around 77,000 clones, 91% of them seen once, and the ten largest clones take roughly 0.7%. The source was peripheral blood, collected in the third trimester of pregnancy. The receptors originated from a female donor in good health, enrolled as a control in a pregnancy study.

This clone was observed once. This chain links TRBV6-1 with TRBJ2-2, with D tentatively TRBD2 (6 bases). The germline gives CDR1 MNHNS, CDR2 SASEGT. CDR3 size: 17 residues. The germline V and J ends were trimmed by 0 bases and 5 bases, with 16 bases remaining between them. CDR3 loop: CASSEAGRTAGTGELFF. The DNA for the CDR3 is TGTGCCAGCAGTGAAGCGGGACGGACGGCGGGGACCGGGGAGCTGTTTTTT.

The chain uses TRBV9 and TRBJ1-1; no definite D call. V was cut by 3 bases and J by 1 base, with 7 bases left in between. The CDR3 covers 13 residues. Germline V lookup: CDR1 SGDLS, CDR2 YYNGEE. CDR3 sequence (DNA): TGTGCCAGCAGCGCTGGCAGGAACACTGAAGCTTTCTTT. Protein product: CASSAGRNTEAFF. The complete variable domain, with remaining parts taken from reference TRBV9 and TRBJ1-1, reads DSGVTQTPKHLITATGQRVTLRCSPRSGDLSVYWYQQSLDQGLQFLIQYYNGEERAKGNILERFSAQQFPDLHSELNLSSLELGDSALYFCASSAGRNTEAFFGQGTRLTVV.

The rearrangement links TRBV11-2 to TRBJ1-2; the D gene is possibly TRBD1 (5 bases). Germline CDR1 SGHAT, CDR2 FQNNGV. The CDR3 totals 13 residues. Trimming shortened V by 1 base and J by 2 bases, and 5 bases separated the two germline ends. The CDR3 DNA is TGTGCCAGCAGCTTAGGACAGAACTATGGCTACACCTTC. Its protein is CASSLGQNYGYTF.

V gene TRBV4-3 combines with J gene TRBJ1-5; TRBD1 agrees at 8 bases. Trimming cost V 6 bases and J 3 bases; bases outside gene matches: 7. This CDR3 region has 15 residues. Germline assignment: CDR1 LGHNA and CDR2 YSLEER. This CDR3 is CASSHDRGSNQPQHF. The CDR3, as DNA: TGCGCCAGCAGTCACGACAGGGGTTCCAATCAGCCCCAGCATTTT.

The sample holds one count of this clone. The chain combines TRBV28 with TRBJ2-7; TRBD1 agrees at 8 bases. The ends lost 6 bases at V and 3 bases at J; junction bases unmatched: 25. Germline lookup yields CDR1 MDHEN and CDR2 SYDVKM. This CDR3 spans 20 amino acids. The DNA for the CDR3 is TGTGCCAGCAGCCAACCTCCGGGACAGGTCACCCCAAGGCACCTCTACGAGCAGTACTTC. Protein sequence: CASSQPPGQVTPRHLYEQYF.

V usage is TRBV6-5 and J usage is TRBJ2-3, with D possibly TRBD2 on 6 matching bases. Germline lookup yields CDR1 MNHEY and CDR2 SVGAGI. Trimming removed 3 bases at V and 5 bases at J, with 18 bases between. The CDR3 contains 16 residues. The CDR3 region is CASSYPREQGIDTQYF. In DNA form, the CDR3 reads TGTGCCAGCAGTTATCCTCGGGAGCAGGGTATAGATACGCAGTATTTT.

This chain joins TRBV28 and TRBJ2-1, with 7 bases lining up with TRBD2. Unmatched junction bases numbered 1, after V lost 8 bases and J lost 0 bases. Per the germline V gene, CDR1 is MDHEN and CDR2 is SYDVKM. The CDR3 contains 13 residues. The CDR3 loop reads CASGGSSYNEQFF. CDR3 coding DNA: TGTGCCAGCGGCGGGAGCTCCTACAATGAGCAGTTCTTC.

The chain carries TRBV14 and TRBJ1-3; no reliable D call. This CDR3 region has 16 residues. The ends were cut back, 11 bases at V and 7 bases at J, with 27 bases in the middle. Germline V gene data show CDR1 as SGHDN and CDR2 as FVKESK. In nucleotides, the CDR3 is TGTGCCCGATCAAAAGTCGGGTGGCGGGTTGAGAACACCATATATTTT. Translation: CARSKVGWRVENTIYF.

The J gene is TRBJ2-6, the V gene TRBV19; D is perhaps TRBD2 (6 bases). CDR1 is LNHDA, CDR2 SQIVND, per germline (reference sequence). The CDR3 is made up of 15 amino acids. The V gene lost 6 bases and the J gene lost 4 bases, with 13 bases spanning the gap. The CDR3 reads CASRLHGGGANVLTF. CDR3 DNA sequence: TGTGCCAGTAGATTACACGGAGGGGGGGCCAACGTCCTGACTTTC.

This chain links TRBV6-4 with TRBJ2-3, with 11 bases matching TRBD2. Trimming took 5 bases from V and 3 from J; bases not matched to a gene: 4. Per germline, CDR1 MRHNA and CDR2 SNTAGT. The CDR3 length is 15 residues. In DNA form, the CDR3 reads TGTGCCAGCAGTCCCGGGACTAGCGGAACAGATACGCAGTATTTT. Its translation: CASSPGTSGTDTQYF.

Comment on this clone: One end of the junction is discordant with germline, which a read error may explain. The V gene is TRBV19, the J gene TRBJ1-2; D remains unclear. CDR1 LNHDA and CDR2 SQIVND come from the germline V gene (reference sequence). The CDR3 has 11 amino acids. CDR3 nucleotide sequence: TGTGCCAGTAGTTACGGTACCGTTGTGGTTTTC. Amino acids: CASSYGTVVVF.

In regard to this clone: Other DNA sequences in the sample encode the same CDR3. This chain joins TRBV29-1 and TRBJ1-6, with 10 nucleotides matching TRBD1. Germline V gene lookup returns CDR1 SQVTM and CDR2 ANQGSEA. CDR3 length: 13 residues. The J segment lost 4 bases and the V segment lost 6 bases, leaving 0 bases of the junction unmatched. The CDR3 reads CSVGQGYNSPLHF. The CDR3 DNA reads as TGCAGCGTGGGACAGGGGTATAATTCACCCCTCCACTTT.

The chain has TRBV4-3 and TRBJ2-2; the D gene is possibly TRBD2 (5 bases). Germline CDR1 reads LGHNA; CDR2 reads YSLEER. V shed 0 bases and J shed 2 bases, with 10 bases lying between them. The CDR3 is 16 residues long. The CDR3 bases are TGCGCCAGCAGCCAAGATGGGCTAGCTAACACCGGGGAGCTGTTTTTT. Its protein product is CASSQDGLANTGELFF.

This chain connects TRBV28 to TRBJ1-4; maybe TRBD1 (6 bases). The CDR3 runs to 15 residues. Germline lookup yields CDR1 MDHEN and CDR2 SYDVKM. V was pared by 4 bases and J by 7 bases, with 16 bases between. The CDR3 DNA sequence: TGTGCCAGCAGTTCGCCGCAGGGGAGCGGTGAAAAACTGTTTTTT. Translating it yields CASSSPQGSGEKLFF.

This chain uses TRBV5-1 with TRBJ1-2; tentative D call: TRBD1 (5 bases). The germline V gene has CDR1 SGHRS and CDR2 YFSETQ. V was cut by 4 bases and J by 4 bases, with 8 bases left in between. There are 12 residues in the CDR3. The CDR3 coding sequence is TGCGCCAGCAGCCCCGACAGCTATGGCTACACCTTC. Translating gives CASSPDSYGYTF.

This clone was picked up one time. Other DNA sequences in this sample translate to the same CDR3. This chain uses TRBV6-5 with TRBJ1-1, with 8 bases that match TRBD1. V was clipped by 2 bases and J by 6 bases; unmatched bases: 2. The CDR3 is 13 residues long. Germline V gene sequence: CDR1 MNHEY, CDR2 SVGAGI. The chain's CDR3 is CASSYDRGSEAFF. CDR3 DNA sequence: TGTGCCAGCAGTTACGACAGGGGCTCTGAAGCTTTCTTT.

The CDR3 loop reads CASSIRSGGAYEQYF. As DNA, the CDR3 is TGTGCCAGTAGTATACGTAGCGGGGGGGCCTACGAGCAGTACTTC. The chain joins TRBV19 to TRBJ2-7; TRBD2 matches 11 bases. J gave up 2 bases and V 2 bases, and 2 bases lay outside the gene matches. This CDR3 has 15 residues. The germline V gene has CDR1 LNHDA and CDR2 SQIVND (reference sequence).

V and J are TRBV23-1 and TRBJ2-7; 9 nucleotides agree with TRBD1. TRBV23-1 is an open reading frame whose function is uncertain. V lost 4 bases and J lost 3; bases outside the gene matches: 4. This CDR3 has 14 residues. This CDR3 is CASSRSGQGYEQYF. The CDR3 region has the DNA TGCGCCAGCAGTCGATCGGGACAGGGCTACGAGCAGTACTTC.

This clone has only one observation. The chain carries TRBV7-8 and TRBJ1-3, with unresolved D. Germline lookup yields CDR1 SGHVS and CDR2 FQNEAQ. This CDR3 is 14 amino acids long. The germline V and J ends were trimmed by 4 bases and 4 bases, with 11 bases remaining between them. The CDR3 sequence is CASSSRRGGNTIYF. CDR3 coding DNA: TGTGCCAGCAGCTCCCGACGGGGAGGAAACACCATATATTTT.

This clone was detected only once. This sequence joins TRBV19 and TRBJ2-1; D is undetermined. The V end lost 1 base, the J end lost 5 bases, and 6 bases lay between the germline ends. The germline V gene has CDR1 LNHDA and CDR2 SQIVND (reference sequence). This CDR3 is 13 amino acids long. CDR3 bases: TGTGCCAGTAGTATAGGGCAGAACAATGAGCAGTTCTTC. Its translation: CASSIGQNNEQFF.

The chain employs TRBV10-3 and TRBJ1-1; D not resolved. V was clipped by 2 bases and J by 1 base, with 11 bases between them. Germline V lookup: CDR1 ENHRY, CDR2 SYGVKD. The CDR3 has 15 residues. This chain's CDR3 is CAISETGEKNTEAFF. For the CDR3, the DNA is TGTGCCATCAGTGAGACCGGGGAGAAGAACACTGAAGCTTTCTTT.

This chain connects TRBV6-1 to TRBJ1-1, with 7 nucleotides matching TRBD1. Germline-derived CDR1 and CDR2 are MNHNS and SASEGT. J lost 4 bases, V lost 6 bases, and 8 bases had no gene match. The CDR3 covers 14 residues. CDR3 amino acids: CASRKRGQITEAFF. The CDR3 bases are TGTGCCAGCAGAAAAAGGGGGCAGATCACTGAAGCTTTCTTT.